Shown below are 7 T cell receptor beta chains from a single sample sequenced in a study of T and B cells in COVID-19 patients. From blood, about 240-550 ng of genomic DNA served as TRB template. Multiplex PCR with BIOMED2 TRB-A/B primer pools amplified TRB rearrangements. TCRdb passed the multiplex PCR reads through MiXCR, listing each CDR3 protein once. The sample carries roughly 15,000 distinct CDR3 sequences, 25% to 30% recorded once. The material sequenced was blood. Receptors were obtained from a human donor who had recovered from COVID-19.

This clonotype counts as medium-sized (0.01 to 0.1%). The V and J genes are TRBV6-5 and TRBJ2-1; TRBD1 agrees at 11 bases. The germline CDR1 and CDR2 sequences are MNHEY and SVGAGI. This CDR3 is 16 amino acids long. V lost 5 bases and J lost 4; bases outside the gene matches: 7. CDR3 residues: CASSPGTGGSYNEQFF. CDR3 in DNA: TGTGCCAGCAGTCCCGGGACAGGGGGGTCATACAATGAGCAGTTCTTC.

By share, this clonotype counts as medium-sized. V is TRBV29-1 and J is TRBJ2-6; a weak D match, TRBD2 (6 bases). Per the germline V gene, CDR1 is SQVTM and CDR2 is ANQGSEA. The ends were cut back, 4 bases at V and 2 bases at J, with 24 bases in the middle. The length of the CDR3 is 19 residues. The CDR3 region has the DNA TGCAGCGTTGGGGAGGACGAGTTTGTGACGGGGACTGGGGCCAACGTCCTGACTTTC. Translated, it gives CSVGEDEFVTGTGANVLTF.

V is TRBV12-3 or TRBV12-4 and J is TRBJ2-2, with unresolved D. V was pared by 5 bases and J by 2 bases, with 12 bases between. The CDR3 has 15 amino acids. CDR3 amino acids: CASSPLELNTGELFF. CDR3 nucleotide sequence: TGTGCCAGCAGTCCCTTGGAGCTTAACACCGGGGAGCTGTTTTTT.

Judged by abundance, this clonotype is medium-sized (0.01 to 0.1%). The genes are TRBV19 and TRBJ2-5; D is possibly TRBD2 (7 bases). CDR1 and CDR2 from the germline V gene are LNHDA and SQIVND (reference sequence). This CDR3 spans 14 amino acids. Trimming took off 5 bases at V and 4 bases at J, with 14 bases between the two ends. For the CDR3, the DNA is TGTGCCAGTAGTGCACAGGGAGGGAGAGAGACCCAGTACTTC. This sequence encodes CASSAQGGRETQYF.

In its sample, this clonotype is medium-sized. The chain combines TRBV12-3 or TRBV12-4 with TRBJ2-1; unclear D gene. The CDR3 covers 13 residues. V was pared by 2 bases and J by 6 bases, with 8 bases between. As DNA, the CDR3 is TGTGCCAGCAGTTTATTGGCCGCCAATGAGCAGTTCTTC. Translation gives CASSLLAANEQFF.

This clonotype showed up many times. The chain is built from TRBV19 and TRBJ1-2; 7 bases match TRBD1. This CDR3 is 14 amino acids long. The V segment lost 4 bases and the J segment 2 bases; nucleotides outside the gene matches: 4. Germline loops: CDR1 LNHDA, CDR2 SQIVND (reference sequence). CDR3 sequence reads: CASSSEGANYGYTF. DNA for the CDR3: TGTGCCAGTAGTAGCGAGGGGGCCAACTATGGCTACACCTTC.

The sample holds a few counts of this clonotype. The rearrangement joins TRBV6-2 or TRBV6-3 to TRBJ1-4, with 7 bases lining up with TRBD1. Germline V lookup: CDR1 MNHEY, CDR2 SVGEGT. The ends lost 9 bases at V and 8 bases at J; junction bases unmatched: 9. The CDR3 length is 13 residues. In DNA form, the CDR3 reads TGTGCCAGAGGAGACAGGGAGGAGGAAAAACTGTTTTTT. Its translation is CARGDREEEKLFF.